These T cell receptor beta chains were read from a single sample in a study of T cells in Graves' hyperthyroidism and ophthalmopathy. TCRdb ran MiXCR on the multiplex PCR reads and lists one entry per CDR3 protein. The top ten hold about 13% of the sample, which has about 410,000 distinct CDR3 sequences, 14% to 15% seen once. Sequencing was done on a sample of blood. Receptor source: a young man with Graves' ophthalmopathy. Each CDR3 is given without its conserved first and last residue. Clone size appears in some rows only: once, few, many, or a class for an expanded clone.

clone size: many; V gene: TRBV7-9; J gene: TRBJ1-1; CDR3 protein: ASSTRTGANTEAF
clone size: many; V gene: TRBV12-5; J gene: TRBJ2-1; CDR3 protein: ASGGQGRDEQF
clone size: many; V gene: TRBV3-1; J gene: TRBJ2-7; CDR3 protein: ASSQDSPSYQQY
clone size: many; V gene: TRBV18; J gene: TRBJ1-5; CDR3 protein: ASSGANQPQH
clone size: many; V gene: TRBV6-1; J gene: TRBJ1-5; CDR3 protein: ASSPREGSAQH
clone size: many; V gene: TRBV6-2/TRBV6-3; J gene: TRBJ2-7; CDR3 protein: ATRYVRAGAYEQY
clone size: many; V gene: TRBV5-1; J gene: TRBJ2-7; CDR3 protein: ASSYGQGGSEQY
clone size: NA; V gene: TRBV27; J gene: TRBJ2-5; CDR3 protein: ASSLGLAVGETQY
clone size: NA; V gene: TRBV14; J gene: TRBJ1-2; CDR3 protein: ASSQGGSGRDGYA
clone size: many; V gene: TRBV7-8; J gene: TRBJ2-1; CDR3 protein: ASSWTREGNEQF
clone size: many; V gene: TRBV5-6; J gene: TRBJ2-1; CDR3 protein: ASSLGGPGNEQF
clone size: NA; V gene: TRBV6-1; J gene: TRBJ1-2; CDR3 protein: ASQGSRGDRVHGYT
clone size: few; V gene: TRBV20-1; J gene: TRBJ2-7; CDR3 protein: SARDVSGRAYEQY
clone size: many; V gene: TRBV11-2; J gene: TRBJ2-7; CDR3 protein: ASSLEAGGYEQY
clone size: many; V gene: TRBV6-1; J gene: TRBJ1-5; CDR3 protein: ASSGKWNQPQH
clone size: many; V gene: TRBV20-1; J gene: TRBJ2-1; CDR3 protein: SAHRDYVYNEQF
clone size: many; V gene: TRBV2; J gene: TRBJ2-7; CDR3 protein: ASSEQGYEQY
clone size: few; V gene: TRBV6-1; J gene: TRBJ2-4; CDR3 protein: ASSKQGAKNIQY
clone size: NA; V gene: TRBV11-3; J gene: TRBJ2-1; CDR3 protein: ASSVRGLREQF
clone size: NA; V gene: TRBV30; J gene: TRBJ1-3; CDR3 protein: AWSVGLHDFSGNTIY
clone size: many; V gene: TRBV28; J gene: TRBJ1-2; CDR3 protein: ASSLTGQGENYGYT
clone size: many; V gene: TRBV20-1; J gene: TRBJ2-7; CDR3 protein: SAGDNYEQY
clone size: many; V gene: TRBV2; J gene: TRBJ1-2; CDR3 protein: ASRDLSRYGYT
clone size: few; V gene: TRBV9; J gene: TRBJ1-3; CDR3 protein: ASSVGQGVGNTIY
clone size: many; V gene: TRBV7-6; J gene: TRBJ2-2; CDR3 protein: ASGISGEGHTGELF
clone size: NA; V gene: TRBV19; J gene: TRBJ2-7; CDR3 protein: ASSIVAGGSYEQY
clone size: many; V gene: TRBV7-9; J gene: TRBJ2-1; CDR3 protein: ASKSTSYNEQF
clone size: few; V gene: TRBV7-6; J gene: TRBJ2-3; CDR3 protein: ASSLFVGGSRADTQY
clone size: many; V gene: TRBV10-1; J gene: TRBJ1-2; CDR3 protein: ASGTGAYGYT
clone size: NA; V gene: TRBV7-9; J gene: TRBJ1-2; CDR3 protein: ASSLALSGEEGYT
clone size: many; V gene: TRBV12-3/TRBV12-4; J gene: TRBJ2-1; CDR3 protein: ASSLIAGVEQF
clone size: many; V gene: TRBV10-2; J gene: TRBJ2-1; CDR3 protein: ATSGVAYNEQF